This T cell receptor beta chain was sequenced during a study of response to subunit inactivated influenza vaccine (dated by TCRdb to 2017 to 2018). Some background on the complete study: Deep quantitative T cell receptor repertoire profiling was used in the study to track responses to a trivalent subunit inactivated influenza vaccine.

Receptors were amplified or captured by RT-PCR. TCRdb shows the sequencer as Illumina HiSeq 2500. In TCRdb, the public reads were trimmed at Q25 with fastp and aligned with MiXCR, with productive beta chains retained. Rows matching on CDR3 protein sequence are summarized as one entry with the most common DNA and genes. The sample table records 500,000 to 550,000 distinct CDR3 sequences; approximately 7.1% of these occur just once. Of the sample, approximately 12% is held by the ten largest clones. Points the paper makes about the study in general: It was suggested by the authors that each seasonal influenza vaccination may recruit only a limited number of new T cells.

This clonotype appeared a few times. Its antigen is not yet known. Per-nucleotide qualities are absent, and no much larger clonotype sits a single base away. Trimming leaves V shorter by 8 bases and J shorter by 0 bases, with the junction holding 15 bases beyond the gene matches. The CDR3 measures 17 amino acids from cysteine to phenylalanine. Only CDR3 DNA is held: 51 bases, read in frame from base 1. CDR1 is given as MNHEY and CDR2 as SVGEGT, both from the germline V gene. The chain joins TRBV6-2 or TRBV6-3 to TRBJ2-7; 8 bases in the junction line up with TRBD1. The sequenced sample was PBMCs from blood, obtained around 25 months after vaccination. The TCR was taken from a man between 45 and 75 years old who received an inactivated influenza vaccine. Donor details come from another sample of the same person, matched by shared clones. The CDR3 region: CASQINKGQAFSYEQYF. The sequenced DNA: TGTGCCAGCCAGATTAACAAGGGACAGGCGTTCTCCTACGAGCAGTACTTC.